This TCR beta chain was identified in a study of blood T cell repertoires in COVID-19. V gave up 7 bases and J gave up 5 bases, with 17 bases separating them. This CDR3 comprises 13 residues. In germline, CDR1 is GTSNPN, CDR2 SVGIG (reference sequence). Authors' processing steps: Using reference gene primer amplification, nucleated cell counts were estimated. Profiling relied on immunoSEQ multiplex PCR, and the TCRdb table lists in-frame clones only, not all of them. Clonal size and the V and J genes are those of that table, whereas D and trimming came from the DNA. The data contain about 73,000 clones, approximately 83% of them singletons.

Sequencing used peripheral blood. This chain links TRBV30 with TRBJ1-1; no firm D call. The clonotype comes from a man at least 80 years old with active or convalescent COVID-19. The CDR3 sequence is CAYCSRRDTEAFF. The CDR3 coding sequence is TGTGCCTATTGTTCCCGACGGGATACTGAAGCTTTCTTT.